This T cell receptor beta chain emerged from a study of PD-L1 blockade in urothelial cancer. Across the whole study: Each patient had 0 to 3 earlier chemotherapy regimens. General observations from the study: Prediction of better survival came from below-median pretreatment blood TCR clonality.

Every PCR received spiked-in synthetic TCR analog templates. The repertoire was sequenced with immunoSEQ multiplex PCR; TCRdb's copy has only in-frame clones and lacks some. Among 25,000 to 35,000 clones listed, 87% were seen once. The CDR3 spans 11 residues. The V and J ends lost 0 bases and 13 bases respectively, with 5 bases between them. Germline CDR1 is SGHTS and CDR2 is YDEGEE. With regard to this clone: Its target is not known.

Sequenced material: PBMCs, taken around atezolizumab (anti-PD-L1) treatment. The receptor's source is a man between 45 and 60 years old with urothelial cancer. The rearrangement uses TRBV5-8 and TRBJ1-6, with unresolved D. The CDR3 spells CASSLAEPLHF. In DNA, the CDR3 is TGTGCCAGCAGCTTGGCTGAGCCCCTCCACTTT.